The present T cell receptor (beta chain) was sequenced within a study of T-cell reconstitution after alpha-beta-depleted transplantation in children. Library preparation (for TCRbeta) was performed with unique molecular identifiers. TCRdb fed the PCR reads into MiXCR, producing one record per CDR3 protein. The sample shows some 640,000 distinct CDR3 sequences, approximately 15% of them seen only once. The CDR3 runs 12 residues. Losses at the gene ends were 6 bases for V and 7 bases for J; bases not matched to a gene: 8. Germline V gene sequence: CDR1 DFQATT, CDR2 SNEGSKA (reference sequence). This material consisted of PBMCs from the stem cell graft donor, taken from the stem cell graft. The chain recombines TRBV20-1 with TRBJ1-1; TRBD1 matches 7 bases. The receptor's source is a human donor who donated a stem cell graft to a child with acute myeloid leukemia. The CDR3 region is CSALRQGLEAFF. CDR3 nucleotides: TGCAGTGCCCTTCGACAGGGACTTGAAGCTTTCTTT.